This TCR beta chain appears in the sequencing data of a study of post-analysis software for immune sequencing data. Study-wide results and limits: Patients carried a handful of TRBV segments more frequently than controls did, and TRBV5-6, TRBV5-1 and TRBV20-1 were among them.

Included in the TCR beta cDNA libraries were unique molecular identifiers. One entry per CDR3 protein, called by TCRdb with MiXCR from the PCR reads. The sample holds about 540,000 distinct CDR3 sequences; around 31% are singletons and the top ten take 4.5% to 7.5%. This clonotype was picked up a small number of times. The target antigen is unknown. This CDR3 is built from 18 residues. CDR1 is SGHTA, CDR2 FQGNSA, per germline. J gave up 4 bases and V 1 base, and 13 bases lay outside the gene matches. Sequenced: blood. The V gene is TRBV7-2, the J gene TRBJ1-2; the match to TRBD1 covers 9 bases. The TCR sequence derives from a girl aged 2-17 years with multiple sclerosis. The CDR3 protein is CASSLEGTGSRASYGYTF. In nucleotides, the CDR3 is TGTGCCAGCAGCTTAGAGGGGACAGGGAGTAGAGCTAGCTATGGCTACACCTTC.